The 18 T cell receptor beta chains given below trace back to one sample, sequenced in a study of T cells after yellow fever vaccination. Via MiXCR, TCRdb re-called the 5' RACE reads, giving one row per CDR3 protein. The sample lists 300,000 to 350,000 distinct CDR3 sequences; around 4.3% were seen once. The specimen was PBMCs, collected 15 days after the yellow fever booster vaccination. These receptor sequences come from a man aged 18 to 29 who received the YFV17D yellow fever vaccine.

This clonotype was seen many times. The chain uses TRBV10-3 and TRBJ2-7; the match to TRBD1 covers 12 bases. Germline CDR1 is ENHRY and CDR2 is SYGVKD. The CDR3 is 14 amino acids. The junction had 5 bases not matched to a gene; V was cut back by 6 bases and J by 5 bases. Here the CDR3 DNA reads TGTGCCATCAGGCCGGGGACAGGGGGCGACGAGCAGTACGTC. Amino acids: CAIRPGTGGDEQYV.

The V gene is TRBV6-6, the J gene TRBJ1-1; D not certain. Germline CDR1 and CDR2: MNHNY and SVGAGI (reference sequence). Trimming took 0 bases from V and 0 from J, leaving 11 bases between them. This CDR3 contains 16 residues. CDR3 coding DNA: TGTGCCAGCAGTTACTCGATCGGGATAATGAACACTGAAGCTTTCTTT. Protein: CASSYSIGIMNTEAFF.

J is TRBJ2-1 and V is TRBV5-5, with 7 bases lining up with TRBD1. V lost 7 bases and J lost 5; bases outside the gene matches: 12. CDR1 is SGHKS and CDR2 is YYEKEE in the germline V gene (reference sequence). There are 15 residues in the CDR3. This chain's CDR3 is CASDNPGQPDNEQFF. DNA of the CDR3: TGTGCCAGCGATAACCCGGGACAGCCCGACAATGAGCAGTTCTTC.

The rearrangement joins TRBV9 to TRBJ1-1, with D unresolved. Germline V lookup: CDR1 SGDLS, CDR2 YYNGEE. Deletions cut 2 bases from V and 5 bases from J, with 10 bases between. The CDR3 spans 13 residues. The CDR3 DNA reads TGTGCCAGCAGCGTCTCGGTTGGGACTGAAGCTTTCTTT. Translated: CASSVSVGTEAFF.

V is TRBV29-1 and J is TRBJ2-2; TRBD1 aligns across 8 bases. The CDR3 has 12 amino acids. Germline V gives CDR1 SQVTM, CDR2 ANQGSEA. The V segment lost 7 bases and the J segment 4 bases; nucleotides outside the gene matches: 2. The CDR3 is CSAGQVTGELFF. In DNA, the CDR3 is TGCAGCGCGGGACAGGTCACCGGGGAGCTGTTTTTT.

In this sample, this clonotype turned up many times. V usage is TRBV7-2 and J usage is TRBJ2-3; 9 nucleotides match TRBD2. This CDR3 is 14 amino acids long. Germline CDR1 is SGHTA and CDR2 is FQGNSA. V was clipped by 5 bases and J by 3 bases; unmatched bases: 3. The CDR3 sequence is CASSQGLATDTQYF. The CDR3, as DNA: TGTGCCAGCAGCCAGGGACTAGCAACAGATACGCAGTATTTT.

In its sample, this clonotype was seen many times. In nucleotides, the CDR3 is TGCGCCAGCAGCCCCCACCGGGACACCACGACCGGGGAGCTGTTTTTT. Protein: CASSPHRDTTTGELFF. The chain uses TRBV5-1 and TRBJ2-2, with D perhaps matching TRBD1 (6 bases). Germline V gene data show CDR1 as SGHRS and CDR2 as YFSETQ. Trimming left V 4 bases short and J 5 bases short, with 18 bases between. The length of the CDR3 is 16 residues.

The V and J genes are TRBV13 and TRBJ2-2; D is unresolved. Germline values: CDR1 PRHDT, CDR2 FYEKMQ (reference sequence). V was pared by 1 base and J by 0 bases, with 12 bases between. This CDR3 is 17 amino acids long. CDR3 sequence reads: CASSLDPGLANTGELFF. The CDR3 nucleotides are TGTGCCAGCAGCTTAGACCCCGGCCTGGCGAACACCGGGGAGCTGTTTTTT.

This clonotype was seen many times. The chain recombines TRBV5-1 with TRBJ1-1, with 8 bases fitting TRBD1. The germline CDR1 and CDR2 sequences are SGHRS and YFSETQ. After removal of 4 bases from V and 1 base from J, the junction contained 3 bases not matched to a gene. This CDR3 is 14 amino acids long. The DNA of the CDR3 is TGCGCCAGCAGCACACAGGGGGGGAACACTGAAGCTTTCTTT. Translating it yields CASSTQGGNTEAFF.

This clonotype showed up just a few times. The chain combines TRBV5-1 with TRBJ2-1; 8 bases match TRBD1. The V gene's germline CDR1 is SGHRS and CDR2 YFSETQ. The CDR3 runs 16 residues. Trimming at V came to 1 base and at J to 1 base, leaving 4 bases not matched to a gene. In DNA, the CDR3 is TGCGCCAGCAGCTTGCAGGGGGCTTTGTCCTACAATGAGCAGTTCTTC. It is translated as CASSLQGALSYNEQFF.

There are a few counts of this clonotype. This chain uses TRBV5-1 with TRBJ2-5; the match to TRBD1 covers 7 bases. Germline CDR1 is SGHRS and CDR2 is YFSETQ. The CDR3 consists of 18 residues. V gave up 0 bases and J gave up 2 bases; unmatched junction bases: 13. CDR3 in amino acids: CASSLGMRADRQQETQYF. In DNA, the CDR3 is TGCGCCAGCAGCTTGGGTATGAGAGCGGACAGGCAACAAGAGACCCAGTACTTC.

This clonotype was observed many times. Here the CDR3 DNA reads TGCAGTGCTAGTTACAAGTGGCGGGGTCCCTACACAGATACGCAGTATTTT. Protein: CSASYKWRGPYTDTQYF. The chain is built from TRBV20-1 and TRBJ2-3; D might be TRBD2 (6 bases). This CDR3 region has 17 residues. The V gene's germline CDR1 is DFQATT and CDR2 SNEGSKA (reference sequence). Trimming left V 3 bases short and J 2 bases short, with 21 bases between.

This clonotype came up a few times. V usage is TRBV7-9 and J usage is TRBJ2-5; TRBD2 matches at 9 bases. CDR1 and CDR2 from the germline V gene are SEHNR and FQNEAQ (reference sequence). V shed 4 bases and J 5 bases; nucleotides not matched to a gene: 2. This CDR3 spans 13 amino acids. CDR3 sequence (DNA): TGTGCCAGCAGCTATGGACTAGCGGAGACCCAGTACTTC. It is translated as CASSYGLAETQYF.

This clonotype was counted many times. The rearrangement uses TRBV7-2 and TRBJ1-1, with D unclear. V lost 5 bases and J 8 bases, leaving 21 bases between the germline ends. Germline-derived CDR1 and CDR2 are SGHTA and FQGNSA. The CDR3 has 15 amino acids. The CDR3 here is CASSIGGFSLREAFF. DNA of the CDR3: TGTGCCAGCAGCATAGGCGGGTTCTCTCTCAGGGAAGCTTTCTTT.

This clonotype showed up many times. The chain carries TRBV4-1 and TRBJ1-2, with 12 bases lining up with TRBD1. The CDR3 length is 16 residues. V lost 2 bases and J lost 8; bases outside the gene matches: 9. Germline assignment: CDR1 MGHRA and CDR2 YSYEKL. The chain's CDR3 is CASSQQGTGGQGGYTF. The DNA for the CDR3 is TGCGCCAGCAGCCAACAAGGGACAGGGGGCCAAGGAGGCTACACCTTC.

V and J are TRBV29-1 and TRBJ2-3; D call uncertain. The CDR3 extends over 15 amino acids. The germline CDR1 and CDR2 sequences are SQVTM and ANQGSEA. V was cut by 1 base and J by 3 bases, with 14 bases left in between. The CDR3 region has the DNA TGCAGCGTTGAAGGGGTAGCCGTTGTTACAGATACGCAGTATTTT. Its protein product is CSVEGVAVVTDTQYF.

Ten or more counts support this clonotype. The gene calls are TRBV4-1 and TRBJ1-6; D is ambiguous. The CDR3 contains 16 residues. Germline values: CDR1 MGHRA, CDR2 YSYEKL. V was trimmed by 5 bases and J by 6 bases, leaving 17 bases between them. CDR3 protein: CASSTRPPVANSPLHF. The CDR3 DNA sequence: TGCGCCAGCAGCACCCGTCCCCCGGTGGCTAATTCACCCCTCCACTTT.

The rearrangement uses TRBV10-3 and TRBJ1-4, with D possibly matching TRBD1 (6 bases). The germline V gene encodes CDR1 ENHRY and CDR2 SYGVKD. The CDR3 is made up of 14 amino acids. Trimming removed 7 bases from V and 3 bases from J, with 12 bases in between. The CDR3 sequence is CAIKGNRANEKLFF. As DNA, the CDR3 is TGTGCCATCAAGGGGAACAGGGCTAATGAAAAACTGTTTTTT.